This is a list of T cell receptor beta chains from one sample in a study of shared clonotypes between healthy human individuals. TCRdb's table, derived via immunoSEQ multiplex PCR, lists solely in-frame clones and lacks some. Here the sample spans approximately 500,000 clones, nearly 80% being singletons. The sample taken for sequencing was PBMCs. The receptors here all came from a woman aged 40 to 50 in good health. Some clones in this sample may be carry-over from other donors' samples. Both conserved end residues are part of each CDR3. The D gene is left open where the match is weak. The listing skips clone size in some rows; elsewhere it reads once, few, many or a size class.

TRBJ2-1,few,TRBV2,.,CASLSPTSYNEQFF,TGTGCCAGCCTCTCCCCTACGTCCTACAATGAGCAGTTCTTC
TRBJ2-7,.,TRBV6-1,TRBD1,CASSEPGQDGEQYF,TGTGCCAGCAGTGAACCTGGACAGGACGGCGAGCAGTACTTC
TRBJ2-4,once,TRBV28,TRBD2,CASRPGTSGVAQSLAKNIQYF,TGTGCCAGCAGACCCGGGACTAGCGGGGTCGCTCAGAGCCTAGCCAAAAACATTCAGTACTTC
TRBJ2-4,.,TRBV21-1,.,CASSKGQSPAKNIQYF,TGTGCCAGCAGCAAGGGACAGAGTCCAGCCAAAAACATTCAGTACTTC
TRBJ2-7,.,TRBV16,TRBD1,CASSYGQGARDEQYF,TGTGCCAGCAGCTACGGACAGGGGGCGCGGGACGAGCAGTACTTC
TRBJ1-6,.,TRBV2,.,CASSVSTNSPLHF,TGTGCCAGCAGTGTGTCCACTAATTCACCCCTCCACTTT
TRBJ1-1,.,TRBV5-3,TRBD1,CARRPPGQGNTEAFF,TGTGCCAGAAGACCGCCGGGACAGGGGAACACTGAAGCTTTCTTT
TRBJ2-2,.,TRBV6-1,TRBD2,CASSGAGRIRGELFF,TGTGCCAGCAGTGGGGCCGGGAGGATCCGCGGGGAGCTGTTTTTT
TRBJ2-3,.,TRBV5-1,.,CASSFLGATADTQYF,TGCGCCAGCAGCTTCTTGGGTGCAACGGCAGATACGCAGTATTTT
TRBJ2-5,once,TRBV21-1,.,CASSKWDCGAGARQETQYF,TGTGCCAGCAGCAAATGGGATTGTGGAGCGGGAGCGAGGCAAGAGACCCAGTACTTC
TRBJ1-1,.,TRBV18,.,CASSPGQNTEAFF,TGTGCCAGCTCACCAGGACAGAACACTGAAGCTTTCTTT
TRBJ2-2,.,TRBV27,.,CASSFARADTGELFF,TGTGCCAGCAGTTTCGCCAGGGCGGACACCGGGGAGCTGTTTTTT
TRBJ2-1,few,TRBV6-1,.,CASIDTRTPYNEQFF,TGTGCCAGCATCGATACTAGGACACCATACAATGAGCAGTTCTTC
TRBJ2-7,.,TRBV11-2,.,CASEQGLGPGEQYF,TGTGCCAGCGAACAGGGTTTGGGCCCGGGCGAGCAGTACTTC
TRBJ1-2,.,TRBV7-9,.,CASSSGFAGYTF,TGTGCCAGCAGCTCAGGGTTCGCAGGCTACACCTTC
TRBJ2-3,.,TRBV7-3,TRBD1,CASSPDSGQGGDTQYF,TGTGCCAGCAGCCCCGACTCCGGACAGGGAGGAGATACGCAGTATTTT
TRBJ1-1,.,TRBV27,.,CASSLYSGVAVNTEAFF,TGTGCCAGCAGTTTATACTCCGGGGTAGCCGTGAACACTGAAGCTTTCTTT
TRBJ1-5,.,TRBV6-5,.,CASSYLGPGQPQHF,TGTGCCAGCAGTTACCTGGGCCCGGGGCAGCCCCAGCATTTT
TRBJ1-1,.,TRBV6-1,.,CASSEGTDYTEAFF,TGTGCCAGCAGTGAAGGGACAGATTACACTGAAGCTTTCTTT
TRBJ2-1,.,TRBV15,.,CATSRFPAEQFF,TGTGCCACCAGCAGATTCCCCGCTGAGCAGTTCTTC
TRBJ1-2,.,TRBV15,.,CATSRGGRGYTF,TGTGCCACCAGCAGAGGGGGACGTGGCTACACCTTC
TRBJ2-6,once,TRBV27,.,CASSLYGGLGANVLTF,TGTGCCAGCAGTCTATATGGGGGACTCGGGGCCAACGTCCTGACTTTC
TRBJ1-4,once,TRBV29-1,.,CGARLQGPNEKLFF,TGCGGCGCTCGACTCCAGGGCCCTAATGAAAAACTGTTTTTT
TRBJ1-2,.,TRBV11-2,.,CASSLDQQGYGYTF,TGTGCCAGCAGCTTAGATCAACAGGGATATGGCTACACCTTC
TRBJ1-6,.,TRBV28,.,CASSLGSGIDSPLHF,TGTGCCAGCAGTTTGGGGAGCGGAATTGATTCACCCCTCCACTTT
TRBJ2-7,.,TRBV7-3,.,CASSLTGGSYEQYF,TGTGCCAGCAGCTTAACAGGTGGTTCCTACGAGCAGTACTTC
TRBJ1-1,.,TRBV4-1,.,CASSQGVGPGRMNTEAFF,TGCGCCAGCAGCCAAGGGGTTGGTCCTGGGAGGATGAACACTGAAGCTTTCTTT